The 22 T cell receptor beta chains in this list originate from one sample, sequenced in a study of blood T cell repertoires in COVID-19. This table comes from immunoSEQ multiplex PCR, and its TCRdb copy is limited to in-frame clones, with some not included. Here the sample spans some 250,000 clones, roughly 86% being singletons. The sequencing sample was made of peripheral blood. The receptor set was obtained from a woman in her 30s who had recovered from COVID-19.

The J gene is TRBJ2-2, the V gene TRBV4-2, with 13 bases aligning to TRBD2. CDR3 size: 16 residues. The germline V gene encodes CDR1 LGHNA and CDR2 YNFKEQ. V lost 4 bases to trimming and J lost 5 bases; unmatched junction nucleotides: 4. The CDR3 sequence is CASSPGLAGKTGELFF. The CDR3 bases are TGTGCCAGCAGCCCGGGACTAGCGGGGAAGACCGGGGAGCTGTTTTTT.

The rearrangement uses TRBV3-1 (or the pseudogene TRBV3-2) and TRBJ1-3, with 8 bases aligning to TRBD1. V dropped 1 base and J dropped 7; count of bases not matched to a gene: 6. CDR3 length: 15 amino acids. The germline CDR1 and CDR2 sequences are LGHDT and YNNKEL (reference sequence). The CDR3 sequence is CASSQGQGIANTIYF. The CDR3 coding sequence is TGTGCCAGCAGCCAAGGACAGGGGATTGCGAACACCATATATTTT.

The chain combines TRBV11-2 with TRBJ1-6; D not resolved. The CDR3 is 15 amino acids. Looked up from germline, CDR1 is SGHAT and CDR2 is FQNNGV. V was cut by 8 bases and J by 4 bases, with 15 bases left in between. Here the CDR3 reads CASGRSALYNSPLHF. Written as DNA, the CDR3 is TGTGCCAGCGGCAGAAGCGCTCTTTATAATTCACCCCTCCACTTT.

V and J are TRBV2 and TRBJ2-2; D may be TRBD2 (5 bases). Germline V gene lookup returns CDR1 SNHLY and CDR2 FYNNEI. The CDR3 spans 13 residues. V gave up 7 bases and J gave up 1 base, with 7 bases separating them. Written as DNA, the CDR3 is TGTGCCAGCAATGGGAGGAACACCGGGGAGCTGTTTTTT. Translating gives CASNGRNTGELFF.

This rearrangement joins TRBV6-5 to TRBJ1-2, with TRBD1 matching 8 bases. The V segment lost 4 bases and the J segment 6 bases; nucleotides outside the gene matches: 7. The germline gives CDR1 MNHEY, CDR2 SVGAGI. The CDR3 has 14 residues. The CDR3 nucleotides are TGTGCCAGCAGTTTCGACAGGGGCGGCGATGGCTACACCTTC. Its translation is CASSFDRGGDGYTF.

The DNA for the CDR3 is TGTGCCAGCAGCAAAGGGAGACCCGGTACGCAGTATTTT. Its protein product is CASSKGRPGTQYF. This chain connects TRBV21-1 to TRBJ2-3; TRBD2, the table's D call, lacks a check against the DNA. TRBV21-1 is deemed a pseudogene. The CDR3 totals 13 residues.

The rearrangement links TRBV19 to TRBJ2-7, with TRBD1 matching 10 bases. The junction had 7 bases not matched to a gene; V was cut back by 3 bases and J by 5 bases. Germline V gene data show CDR1 as LNHDA and CDR2 as SQIVND (reference sequence). The CDR3 contains 15 residues. This CDR3 is CASSIGWDRGDEQYF. CDR3 nucleotide sequence: TGTGCCAGTAGTATCGGGTGGGACAGGGGAGACGAGCAGTACTTC.

The chain uses TRBV7-9 and TRBJ2-5; TRBD2 matches at 8 bases. This CDR3 is 15 amino acids long. With 5 bases clipped from V and 2 bases from J, the junction kept 7 bases outside the gene matches. Germline V gene data show CDR1 as SEHNR and CDR2 as FQNEAQ (reference sequence). The CDR3 region is CASSAVRGGQETQYF. The CDR3 DNA sequence: TGTGCCAGCAGCGCGGTCCGGGGGGGTCAAGAGACCCAGTACTTC.

This chain uses TRBV27 with TRBJ2-1; 14 nucleotides agree with TRBD2. The junction had 15 bases not matched to a gene; V was cut back by 8 bases and J by 3 bases. This CDR3 contains 19 residues. Germline V CDR1 and CDR2: MNHEY, SMNVEV (reference sequence). CDR3 loop: CASGVPGLAGAHHYNEQFF. In DNA form, the CDR3 reads TGTGCCAGCGGCGTACCGGGACTAGCGGGGGCGCACCACTACAATGAGCAGTTCTTC.

The chain employs TRBV27 and TRBJ1-4; the match to TRBD1 covers 9 bases. The CDR3 spans 15 residues. V lost 5 bases to trimming and J lost 6 bases; unmatched junction nucleotides: 7. Per the germline V gene, CDR1 is MNHEY and CDR2 is SMNVEV (reference sequence). The CDR3 region has the DNA TGTGCCAGCAGTCTCTTAGGGACAGGGTATGAAAAACTGTTTTTT. Residues: CASSLLGTGYEKLFF.

The CDR3 reads CASSVGGQKNIQYF. CDR3 coding DNA: TGTGCCAGCAGCGTAGGGGGACAGAAAAACATTCAGTACTTC. The chain is built from TRBV9 and TRBJ2-4; TRBD1 matches 7 bases. Germline V CDR1 and CDR2: SGDLS, YYNGEE. CDR3 length: 14 amino acids. The V segment lost 0 bases and the J segment 4 bases; nucleotides outside the gene matches: 1.

Here the CDR3 reads CASILGEVNTEAFF. The CDR3 bases are TGTGCCAGCATATTGGGGGAGGTGAACACTGAAGCTTTCTTT. This chain links TRBV2 with TRBJ1-1, with a weak D call TRBD1 (5 bases). Germline V CDR1 and CDR2: SNHLY, FYNNEI. The CDR3 contains 14 residues. Trimming took 7 bases from V and 0 from J, leaving 12 bases between them.

V is TRBV6-5 and J is TRBJ2-7; the D is unclear. CDR3 length: 15 residues. V was trimmed by 6 bases and J by 0 bases, leaving 15 bases between them. Germline-derived CDR1 and CDR2 are MNHEY and SVGAGI. The CDR3 here is CASSDQYGGSYEQYF. For the CDR3, the DNA is TGTGCCAGCAGCGACCAGTACGGCGGCTCCTACGAGCAGTACTTC.

The chain recombines TRBV19 with TRBJ1-2; 9 bases fit TRBD1. CDR1 is LNHDA, CDR2 SQIVND, per germline (reference sequence). The CDR3 sequence is 13 residues long. Germline trimming cut 5 bases from V and 6 bases from J; bases unmatched to any gene: 4. The CDR3 nucleotides read TGTGCCAGTAGTTTTACAGGGGGCAATGGCTACACCTTC. It is translated as CASSFTGGNGYTF.

This sequence joins TRBV5-1 and TRBJ2-7; 7 bases agree with TRBD1. The CDR3 totals 14 residues. CDR1 and CDR2 (germline): SGHRS, YFSETQ. Trimming took 4 bases from V and 5 from J; bases not matched to a gene: 9. CDR3 amino acids: CASSAETGPHEQYF. Written as DNA, the CDR3 is TGCGCCAGCAGCGCCGAGACAGGGCCCCACGAGCAGTACTTC.

The chain is built from TRBV5-4 and TRBJ2-7, with 8 bases identical to TRBD2. The CDR3 contains 17 residues. The germline V gene has CDR1 SGHNT and CDR2 YYREEE (reference sequence). The junction had 13 bases not matched to a gene; V was cut back by 0 bases and J by 5 bases. This chain's CDR3 is CASSLAGSTGGTNEQYF. The CDR3 nucleotides read TGTGCCAGCAGCTTGGCGGGATCGACGGGGGGGACGAACGAGCAGTACTTC. Combining the CDR3 with reference TRBV5-4 and TRBJ2-7 gives the whole variable domain ETGVTQSPTHLIKTRGQQVTLRCSSQSGHNTVSWYQQALGQGPQFIFQYYREEENGRGNFPPRFSGLQFPNYSSELNVNALELDDSALYLCASSLAGSTGGTNEQYFGPGTRLTVT.

This clone was seen repeatedly, ten times or more. The chain carries TRBV7-9 and TRBJ2-4, with TRBD1 as a possible D gene (5 bases). The germline V gene encodes CDR1 SEHNR and CDR2 FQNEAQ (reference sequence). V was trimmed by 3 bases and J by 2 bases, leaving 14 bases between them. CDR3 length: 16 residues. The CDR3 spells CASSFGAGLTKNIQYF. In DNA, the CDR3 is TGTGCCAGCAGCTTTGGCGCAGGGTTGACCAAAAACATTCAGTACTTC. The full variable domain, completed using reference TRBV7-9 and TRBJ2-4, is DTGVSQNPRHKITKRGQNVTFRCDPISEHNRLYWYRQTLGQGPEFLTYFQNEAQLEKSRLLSDRFSAERPKGSFSTLEIQRTEQGDSAMYLCASSFGAGLTKNIQYFGAGTRLSVL.

V is TRBV13 and J is TRBJ1-1, with 9 positions matching TRBD1. Germline assignment: CDR1 PRHDT and CDR2 FYEKMQ (reference sequence). This CDR3 contains 15 residues. Trimming cost V 0 bases and J 5 bases; bases outside gene matches: 4. CDR3 nucleotides: TGTGCCAGCAGCTTAGGGGGGACAGGGAAGACTGAAGCTTTCTTT. Translated, it gives CASSLGGTGKTEAFF.

The rearrangement joins TRBV23-1 to TRBJ2-7; D is unresolved. TRBV23-1 is annotated as an ORF whose role is uncertain. Trimming shortened V by 11 bases and J by 3 bases, and 14 bases separated the two germline ends. The CDR3 is 12 amino acids. CDR3 sequence reads: CAPSPRGYEQYF. CDR3 bases: TGCGCCCCCAGTCCCCGCGGCTACGAGCAGTACTTC.

The chain has TRBV24-1 and TRBJ2-3, with 7 bases fitting TRBD1. This CDR3 spans 17 amino acids. Unmatched junction bases numbered 10, after V lost 2 bases and J lost 3 bases. Per germline, CDR1 KGHDR and CDR2 SFDVKD. The CDR3 here is CATSDSNRGVGTDTQYF. The CDR3 DNA follows: TGTGCCACCAGTGATTCGAACAGGGGCGTCGGGACAGATACGCAGTATTTT.

The V gene is TRBV11-2, the J gene TRBJ2-4; 9 positions agree with TRBD1. Germline V CDR1 and CDR2: SGHAT, FQNNGV. This CDR3 contains 17 residues. Trimming took 5 bases from V and 0 from J; bases not matched to a gene: 8. The DNA for the CDR3 is TGTGCCAGCAGCCATACAGGGGGCCCGCTAGCCAAAAACATTCAGTACTTC. Encoded protein: CASSHTGGPLAKNIQYF.

This clone was seen a few times. The CDR3 region is CASSRDRDGHEQYF. Here the CDR3 DNA reads TGTGCCAGCAGTCGGGACAGGGATGGTCACGAGCAGTACTTC. This rearrangement joins TRBV2 to TRBJ2-7, with 9 bases lining up with TRBD1. V shed 5 bases, J shed 5 bases, and the junction held 7 bases outside the gene matches. The CDR3 covers 14 residues. Germline V CDR1 and CDR2: SNHLY, FYNNEI.